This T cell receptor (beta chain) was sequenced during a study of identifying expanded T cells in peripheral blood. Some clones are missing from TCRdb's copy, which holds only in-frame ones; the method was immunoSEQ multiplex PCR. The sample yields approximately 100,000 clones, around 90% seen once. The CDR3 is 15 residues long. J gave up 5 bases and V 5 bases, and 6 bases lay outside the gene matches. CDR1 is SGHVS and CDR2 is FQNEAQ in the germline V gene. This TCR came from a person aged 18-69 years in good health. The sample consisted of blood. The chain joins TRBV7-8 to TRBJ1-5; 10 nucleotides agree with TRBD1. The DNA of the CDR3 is TGTGCCAGCAGCCCGGGGACAGGGGTCTATCAGCCCCAGCATTTT. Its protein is CASSPGTGVYQPQHF.